Here is one T cell receptor (beta chain) with its context. Its antigen specificity is not known. No qualities accompany the bases; no much larger clone lies one base away. The source of the sample is a study of OX40 agonist ivuxolimab in advanced cancers. For the wider study: The costimulatory receptor OX40 (CD134) was targeted by ivuxolimab, a fully human IgG2 agonistic monoclonal antibody. Three dose-escalation patients achieved partial responses, one with hepatocellular carcinoma and two with cutaneous melanoma. Patients were allowed to have had prior anti-PD-1, anti-PD-L1 or anti-CTLA-4 therapy, and roughly 40% of the dose-escalation patients had been treated with checkpoint inhibitors. Peripheral TCRbeta sequencing aimed to test whether ivuxolimab altered TCR sequence diversity and caused clonal T-cell expansion. Of the approximately 50 patients in dose escalation, about 19 had hepatocellular carcinoma, about 15 had melanoma, 9 had renal cell carcinoma and 9 had head and neck cancer. The paper covers the monotherapy dose-escalation part of the phase I ivuxolimab trial, which included N = 52 patients. Intravenous ivuxolimab was administered to patients every 2 weeks at six dose levels: 0.01, 0.1, 0.3, 1.5, 3 and 10 mg/kg. In the dose-escalation cohort, 70% to 90% of patients were male, and the mean age was roughly 60 years with a range of roughly 23 to 90.

Overall study outcomes, separate from this receptor: Clonal expansion of both CD4+ and CD8+ blood T cells was observed from baseline to week 6 at doses 0.1 to 3.0 mg/kg. Low levels of normalized T-cell clonal expansion were also shown by some nonresponding patients. The antigen specificity of the peripheral T cells that underwent clonal expansion was not determined. Partial responders in the 0.1-3.0 mg/kg groups had among the lowest normalized peripheral clonal expansion, especially among CD8+ T cells. On average, CD8+ T cells showed more expanded clones than CD4+ T cells after ivuxolimab.

To sequence the TCRbeta CDR3 region, genomic DNA was isolated from the sorted cells. TCRbeta CDR3 regions were sequenced using the immunoSEQ Assay. Drawn from immuneACCESS, this table holds only the in-frame rearrangements with V and J called that TCRdb kept. Clones are partly lost; checked studies trace under half to an unresolved V gene and leave the rest unexplained. The sample includes 15,000 to 20,000 clones, with approximately 85% observed a single time. The ten largest clones capture roughly 29% of the sample. Patients with autoimmune disease history or receiving systemic immunosuppression were excluded from the trial. Peripheral blood for TCR sequencing was drawn from every dose cohort at baseline, at cycle 4 day 1 and at cycle 7 day 1. Samples were obtained from an open-label, multicenter, first-in-human phase I dose-escalation trial of ivuxolimab. The trial enrolled adults with locally advanced or metastatic head and neck squamous cell, hepatocellular, melanoma or renal cell carcinoma. Before TCR sequencing, CD4+ and CD8+ T cells were separately sorted from peripheral blood.

Taken from cysteine to phenylalanine, the CDR3 has 15 residues. Kept here is only the CDR3 DNA, which spans 45 bases and is read in frame from base 1. CDR1 and CDR2 are drawn from the germline V gene: MDHEN, SYDVKM. Trimming at the junction amounts to 6 bases on V and 6 bases on J, and the germline ends lie 17 bases apart. In this chain, TRBV28 is recombined with TRBJ2-2; the D element could tentatively be TRBD1 or TRBD2, as 5 bases agree for each. The sequence was obtained from an adult with an advanced solid tumor such as melanoma, head and neck, liver or kidney cancer. Sequences were derived from CD4+ or CD8+ T cells sorted from blood, sampled in a trial of the OX40 agonist ivuxolimab. The CDR3 in this case is CASSLRGAVAGELFF. The sequenced DNA is TGTGCCAGCAGCCTTAGGGGAGCCGTCGCCGGGGAGCTGTTTTTT.